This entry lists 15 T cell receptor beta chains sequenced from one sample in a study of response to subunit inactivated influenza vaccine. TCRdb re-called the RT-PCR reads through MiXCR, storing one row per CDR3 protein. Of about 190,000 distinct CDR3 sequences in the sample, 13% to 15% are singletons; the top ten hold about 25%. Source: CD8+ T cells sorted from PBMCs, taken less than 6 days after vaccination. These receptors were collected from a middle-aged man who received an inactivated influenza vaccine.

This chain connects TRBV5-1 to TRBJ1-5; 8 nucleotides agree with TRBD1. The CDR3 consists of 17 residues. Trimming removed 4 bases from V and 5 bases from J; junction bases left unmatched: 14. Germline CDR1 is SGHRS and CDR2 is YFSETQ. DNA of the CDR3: TGCGCCAGCAGCGCCGGCCCGACAGGGGACGTCTATCAGCCCCAGCATTTT. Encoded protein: CASSAGPTGDVYQPQHF.

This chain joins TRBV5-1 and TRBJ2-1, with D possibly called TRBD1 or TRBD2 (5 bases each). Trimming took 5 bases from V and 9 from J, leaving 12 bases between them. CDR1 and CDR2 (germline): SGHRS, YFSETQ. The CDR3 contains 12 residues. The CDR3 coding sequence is TGCGCCAGCAGATTTATGGGACGTGAGCAGTTCTTC. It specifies CASRFMGREQFF.

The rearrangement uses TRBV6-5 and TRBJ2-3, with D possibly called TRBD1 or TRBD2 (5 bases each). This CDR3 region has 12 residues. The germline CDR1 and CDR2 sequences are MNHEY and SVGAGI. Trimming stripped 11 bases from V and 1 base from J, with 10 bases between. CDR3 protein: CAARDGTDTQYF. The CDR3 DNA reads TGTGCCGCCCGGGACGGCACAGATACGCAGTATTTT.

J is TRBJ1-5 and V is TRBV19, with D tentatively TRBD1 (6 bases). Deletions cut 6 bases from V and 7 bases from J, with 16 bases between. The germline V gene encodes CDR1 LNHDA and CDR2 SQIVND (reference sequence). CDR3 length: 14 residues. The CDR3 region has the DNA TGTGCCAGTAGGCCGGACAGATTCGGACAGCCCCAGCATTTT. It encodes CASRPDRFGQPQHF.

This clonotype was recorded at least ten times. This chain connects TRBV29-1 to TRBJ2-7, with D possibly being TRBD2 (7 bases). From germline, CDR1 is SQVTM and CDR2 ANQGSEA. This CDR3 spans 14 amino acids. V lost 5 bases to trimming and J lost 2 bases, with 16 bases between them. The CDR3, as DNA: TGCAGCGTTAGCCGCGGGGGCCTCGCCTACGAGCAGTACTTC. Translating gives CSVSRGGLAYEQYF.

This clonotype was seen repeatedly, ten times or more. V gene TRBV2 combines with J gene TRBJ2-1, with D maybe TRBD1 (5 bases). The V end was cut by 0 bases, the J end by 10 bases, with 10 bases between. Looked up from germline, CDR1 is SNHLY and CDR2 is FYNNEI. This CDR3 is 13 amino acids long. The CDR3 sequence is CASSEADRTEQFF. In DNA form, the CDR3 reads TGTGCCAGCAGTGAAGCGGACCGGACAGAGCAGTTCTTC.

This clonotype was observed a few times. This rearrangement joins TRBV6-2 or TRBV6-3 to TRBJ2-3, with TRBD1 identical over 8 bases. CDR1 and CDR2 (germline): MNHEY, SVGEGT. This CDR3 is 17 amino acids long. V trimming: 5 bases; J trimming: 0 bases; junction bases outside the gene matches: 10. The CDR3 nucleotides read TGTGCCAGCAGTCTTAAGAGGACAGGGATTAGCACAGATACGCAGTATTTT. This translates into CASSLKRTGISTDTQYF.

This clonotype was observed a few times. The DNA for the CDR3 is TGCAGCGTACCATTGGCGGGAGGAGGAGATACGCAGTATTTT. Amino acids: CSVPLAGGGDTQYF. The rearrangement joins TRBV29-1 to TRBJ2-3; TRBD2 matches at 8 bases. CDR1 SQVTM and CDR2 ANQGSEA come from the germline V gene. This CDR3 contains 14 residues. Trimming removed 6 bases from V and 5 bases from J; junction bases left unmatched: 10.

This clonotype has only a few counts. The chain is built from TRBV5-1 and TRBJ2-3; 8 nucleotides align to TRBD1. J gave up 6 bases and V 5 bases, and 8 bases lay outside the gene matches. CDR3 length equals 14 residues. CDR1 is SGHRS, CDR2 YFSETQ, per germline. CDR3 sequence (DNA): TGCGCCAGCAGGTGGGCAGGGGGCGGCGATACGCAGTATTTT. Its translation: CASRWAGGGDTQYF.

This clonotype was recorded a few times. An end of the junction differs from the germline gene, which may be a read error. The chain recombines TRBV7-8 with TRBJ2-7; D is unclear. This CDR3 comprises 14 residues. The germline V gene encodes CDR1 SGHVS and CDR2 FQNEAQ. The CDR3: CASSSLGRTYEQYF. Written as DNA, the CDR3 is TGTGCCAGCAGCTCCTTAGGCAGGACCTACGAGCAGTACTTT.

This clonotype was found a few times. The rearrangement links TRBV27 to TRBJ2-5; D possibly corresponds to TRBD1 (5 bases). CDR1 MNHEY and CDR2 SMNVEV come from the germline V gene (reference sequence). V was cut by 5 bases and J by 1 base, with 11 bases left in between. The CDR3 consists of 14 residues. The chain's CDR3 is CASSRIDSQETQYF. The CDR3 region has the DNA TGTGCCAGCAGTAGAATTGACAGCCAAGAGACCCAGTACTTC.

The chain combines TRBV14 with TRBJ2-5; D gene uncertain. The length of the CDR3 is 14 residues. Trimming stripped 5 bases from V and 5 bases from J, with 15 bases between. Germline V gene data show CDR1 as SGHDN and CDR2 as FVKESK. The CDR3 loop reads CASSAAGPGETQYF. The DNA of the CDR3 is TGTGCCAGCAGCGCCGCTGGGCCTGGGGAGACCCAGTACTTC.

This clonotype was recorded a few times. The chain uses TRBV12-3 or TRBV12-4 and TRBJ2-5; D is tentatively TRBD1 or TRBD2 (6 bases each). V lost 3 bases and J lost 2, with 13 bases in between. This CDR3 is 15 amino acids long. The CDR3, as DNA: TGTGCCAGCAGTTTTCAGGGGAGGTTACAAGAGACCCAGTACTTC. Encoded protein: CASSFQGRLQETQYF.

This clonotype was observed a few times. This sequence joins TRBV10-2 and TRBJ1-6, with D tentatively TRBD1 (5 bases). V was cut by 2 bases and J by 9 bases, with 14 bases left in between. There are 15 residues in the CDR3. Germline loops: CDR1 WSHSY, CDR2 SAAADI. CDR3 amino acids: CASSEGQGGRSPLHF. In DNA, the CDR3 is TGCGCCAGCAGTGAGGGTCAGGGAGGGCGTTCACCCCTCCACTTT.

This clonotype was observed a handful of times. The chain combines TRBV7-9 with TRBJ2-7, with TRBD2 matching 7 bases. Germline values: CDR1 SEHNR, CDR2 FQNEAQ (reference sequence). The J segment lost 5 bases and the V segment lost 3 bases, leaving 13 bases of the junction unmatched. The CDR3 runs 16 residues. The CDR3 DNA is TGTGCCAGCAGCTTCCTAACCGGGACTACCACCCACGAGCAGTACTTC. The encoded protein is CASSFLTGTTTHEQYF.